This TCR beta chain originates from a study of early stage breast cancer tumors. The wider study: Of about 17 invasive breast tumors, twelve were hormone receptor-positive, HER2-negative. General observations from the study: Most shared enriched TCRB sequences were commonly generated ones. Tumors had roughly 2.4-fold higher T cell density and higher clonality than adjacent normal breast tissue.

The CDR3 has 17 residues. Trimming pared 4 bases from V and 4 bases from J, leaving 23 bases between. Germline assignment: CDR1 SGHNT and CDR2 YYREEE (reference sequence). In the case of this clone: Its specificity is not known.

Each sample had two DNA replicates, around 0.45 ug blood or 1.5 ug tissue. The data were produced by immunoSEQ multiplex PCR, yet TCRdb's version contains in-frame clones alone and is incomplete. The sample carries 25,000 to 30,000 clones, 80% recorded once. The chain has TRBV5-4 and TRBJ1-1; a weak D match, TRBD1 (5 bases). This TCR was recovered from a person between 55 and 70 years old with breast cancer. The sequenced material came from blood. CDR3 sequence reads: CASSGVRGTNRFTEAFF. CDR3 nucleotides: TGTGCCAGCAGCGGGGTGCGGGGGACGAATAGGTTCACTGAAGCTTTCTTT.